This TCR beta chain emerged from a study of glioma-infiltrating T cells after dendritic cell vaccination (dated by TCRdb to 2016 to 2017). In terms of the full investigation: The cohort comprised roughly 15 glioblastoma patients from Phase I and II dendritic cell vaccination trials, 9 newly diagnosed and 6 with recurrent disease. Survival after dendritic cell vaccination was correlated with TCR sequencing metrics such as TIL content and the overlap between tumor and blood repertoires. Each patient was given three intradermal dendritic cell vaccine injections, spaced two weeks apart, in the arm below the axilla. In glioblastoma patients vaccinated with dendritic cells, deep sequencing of TCR beta CDR3 regions served to measure tumor-infiltrating lymphocyte content and to compare repertoires between tumor and blood. The vaccine consisted of monocyte-derived dendritic cells cultured about 7 days with IL-4 and GM-CSF, then pulsed overnight with autologous tumor lysate. Patients received autologous tumor lysate-pulsed dendritic cell vaccination between 2003 and 2012.

The CDR3 holds 17 amino acids from the cysteine to the phenylalanine. The sequence is cut down to CDR3 DNA, 51 bases in frame from base 1. Based on the germline V gene, the CDR1 and CDR2 sequences are MDHEN and SYDVKM. The germline V and J ends show losses of 5 bases and 5 bases respectively, and no gene match explains 13 bases of the junction. Using the immunoSEQ assay, TCRB CDR3 regions were amplified from 1.5 to 2 micrograms of genomic DNA, or from all available DNA when less than that was on hand. For multiplex PCR, 60 forward primers for TCR V beta segments and 13 reverse primers for J beta segments were used. To estimate reads per starting template, synthetic control templates were spiked into each sample at limiting dilution. Sequencing produced 87 bp reads on the Illumina HiSeq System. The study's own analysis went as follows. PCR and sequencing errors were removed by merging closely related sequences with a nearest neighbor algorithm. TCR overlap was defined as the percentage of unique tumor TCR beta sequences that were also present in the same patient's peripheral blood. TCRdb mirrors the immuneACCESS table, restricted to in-frame sequences. Some clones are absent from its copies; in checked studies, under half trace to an unresolved V gene, and the reason for the others is unknown. The V and J calls and the clone size are those of that table, but D and trimming were determined from the DNA. The sample data list roughly 85,000 clones, and roughly 85% of these were observed just once. The top ten constitute 7.5% to 8.5% of the sample.

With respect to this clone: Its recognized antigen is unknown. The sample holds no much larger clone one base away, and base qualities are not on file.

Paper-wide results and their limitations: Longer time to progression and overall survival after dendritic cell vaccination were predicted by higher estimated pretreatment TIL content. The cohort was small and heterogeneous, few patients had complete blood and tumor sets, and even fewer had initial-recurrent tumor pairs. No direct relationship between TCR clonality and survival was found, suggesting a diverse polyclonal response may matter. The response model built on TCR overlap across three groups was characterized as speculative, with prospective validation still needed.

In light of the paper, this sample's time point label describes: after dendritic cell vaccination, including at tumor progression/relapse. To be selected, patients needed enough residual fresh-frozen tumor tissue and more than two years of available survival data. An isocitrate dehydrogenase mutation was not carried by any of the glioblastoma patients, although molecular status was otherwise variable. PBMC were collected before vaccination, two weeks after the third vaccination, and at tumor progression if progression occurred. The Qiagen DNeasy Blood extraction Kit was used for extraction of genomic DNA.

The sample here was blood, taken after dendritic cell vaccination. The origin of this receptor is a human donor with glioblastoma. The chain is assembled from TRBV28 and TRBJ2-1; 9 bases in the middle match TRBD2. The nucleotide sequence reads as follows: TGTGCCAGCAGTGTTTCCCCAGGGACTAGCAGGCACAATGAGCAGTTCTTC. Translated, this is CASSVSPGTSRHNEQFF.